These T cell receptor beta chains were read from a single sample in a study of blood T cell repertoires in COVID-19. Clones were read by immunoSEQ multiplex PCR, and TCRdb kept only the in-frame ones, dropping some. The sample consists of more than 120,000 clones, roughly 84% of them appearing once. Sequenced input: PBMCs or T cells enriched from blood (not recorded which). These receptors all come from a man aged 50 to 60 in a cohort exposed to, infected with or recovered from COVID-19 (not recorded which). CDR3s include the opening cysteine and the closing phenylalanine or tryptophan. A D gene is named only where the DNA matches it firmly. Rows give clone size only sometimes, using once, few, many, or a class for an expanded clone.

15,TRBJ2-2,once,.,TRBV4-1,CASSHMSGSDGELFF,TGCGCCAGCAGCCATATGTCGGGGAGTGACGGGGAGCTGTTTTTT
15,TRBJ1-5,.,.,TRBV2,CASSEAVRGRQPQHF,TGTGCCAGCAGTGAAGCGGTCAGGGGACGGCAGCCCCAGCATTTT
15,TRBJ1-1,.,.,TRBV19,CASSIWSGSNTEAFF,TGTGCCAGTAGTATTTGGTCGGGTTCGAACACTGAAGCTTTCTTT
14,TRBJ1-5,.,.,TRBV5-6,CASSFQGNNQPQHF,TGTGCCAGCAGCTTCCAGGGAAACAATCAGCCCCAGCATTTT
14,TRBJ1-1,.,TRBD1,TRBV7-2,CASSPGQVNTEAFF,TGTGCCAGCAGCCCCGGACAGGTGAACACTGAAGCTTTCTTT
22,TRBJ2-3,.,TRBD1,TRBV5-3,CARSFKSGTGGCREGLRDTQYF,TGTGCCAGAAGCTTCAAGTCTGGGACAGGGGGCTGTCGGGAGGGCCTGAGGGATACGCAGTATTTT
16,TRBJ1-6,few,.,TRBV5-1,CASSLAGGQGNSPLHF,TGCGCCAGCAGCTTGGCCGGAGGGCAGGGTAATTCACCCCTCCACTTT
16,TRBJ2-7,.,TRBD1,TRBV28,CASSTPGTGTSYEQYF,TGTGCCAGCAGTACCCCCGGGACAGGGACCTCCTACGAGCAGTACTTC
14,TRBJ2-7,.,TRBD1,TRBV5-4,CASSPDRGTYEQYF,TGTGCCAGCAGCCCGGACAGGGGTACCTACGAGCAGTACTTC
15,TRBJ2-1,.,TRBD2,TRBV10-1,CASSGTSGHYNEQFF,TGCGCCAGCAGCGGGACTAGCGGACACTACAATGAGCAGTTCTTC
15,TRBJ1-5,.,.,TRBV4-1,CASSPRADSNQPQHF,TGCGCCAGCAGCCCCAGGGCGGATAGCAATCAGCCCCAGCATTTT
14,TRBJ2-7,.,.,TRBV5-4,CASSLAGNPYEQYF,TGTGCCAGCAGCTTGGCAGGGAACCCCTACGAGCAGTACTTC
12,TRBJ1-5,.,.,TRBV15,CATSLPRGPQHF,TGTGCCACCAGCCTGCCCAGGGGGCCCCAGCATTTT
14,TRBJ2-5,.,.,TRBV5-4,CASSAGPFQETQYF,TGTGCCAGCAGCGCGGGACCATTCCAAGAGACCCAGTACTTC